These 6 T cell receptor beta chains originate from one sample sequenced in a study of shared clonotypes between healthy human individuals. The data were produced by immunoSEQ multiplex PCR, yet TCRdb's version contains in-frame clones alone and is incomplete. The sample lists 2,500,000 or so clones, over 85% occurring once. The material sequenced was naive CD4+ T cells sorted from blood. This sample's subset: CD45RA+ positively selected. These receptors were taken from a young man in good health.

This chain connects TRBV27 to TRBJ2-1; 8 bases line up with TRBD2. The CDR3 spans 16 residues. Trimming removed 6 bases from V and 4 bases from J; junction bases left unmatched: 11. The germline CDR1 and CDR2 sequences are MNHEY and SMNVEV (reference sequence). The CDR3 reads CASSMSRTSRYNEQFF. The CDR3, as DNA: TGTGCCAGCAGCATGAGTAGGACTAGCCGATACAATGAGCAGTTCTTC.

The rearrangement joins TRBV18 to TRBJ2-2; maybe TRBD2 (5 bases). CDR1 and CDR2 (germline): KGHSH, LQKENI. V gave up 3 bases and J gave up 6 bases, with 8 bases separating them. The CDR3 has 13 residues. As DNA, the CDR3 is TGTGCCAGCTCACCGTTACTAGCCGGGGAGCTGTTTTTT. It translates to CASSPLLAGELFF.

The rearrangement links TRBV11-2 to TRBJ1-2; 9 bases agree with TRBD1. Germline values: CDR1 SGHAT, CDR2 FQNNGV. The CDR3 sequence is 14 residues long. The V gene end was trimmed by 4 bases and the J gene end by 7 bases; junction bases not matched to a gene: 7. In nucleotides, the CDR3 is TGTGCCAGCAGCTCCCTACAGGGGGCTGGTGGCTACACCTTC. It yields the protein CASSSLQGAGGYTF.

The DNA of the CDR3 is TGCGCCAGCAGCCCCAGGGGGGGGCAAGAGACCCAGTACTTC. This translates into CASSPRGGQETQYF. This chain uses TRBV4-1 with TRBJ2-5; D tentatively fits TRBD1 or TRBD2 (7 bases each). This CDR3 comprises 14 residues. V lost 4 bases and J 2 bases, leaving 11 bases between the germline ends. Looked up from germline, CDR1 is MGHRA and CDR2 is YSYEKL.

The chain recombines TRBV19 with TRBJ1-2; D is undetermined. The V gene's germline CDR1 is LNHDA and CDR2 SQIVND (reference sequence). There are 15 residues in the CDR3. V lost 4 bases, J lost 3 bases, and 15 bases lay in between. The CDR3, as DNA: TGTGCCAGTAGTACGCCCGTAGTAGAGGACTATGGCTACACCTTC. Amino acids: CASSTPVVEDYGYTF.

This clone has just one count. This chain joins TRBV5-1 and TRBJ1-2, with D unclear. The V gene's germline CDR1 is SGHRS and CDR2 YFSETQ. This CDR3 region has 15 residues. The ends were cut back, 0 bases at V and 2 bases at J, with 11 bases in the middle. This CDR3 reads CASSLEGSGNYGYTF. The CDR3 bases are TGCGCCAGCAGCTTGGAAGGCTCCGGAAACTATGGCTACACCTTC.